This T cell receptor (beta chain) was identified during a study of graft-versus-host responses after intestinal transplantation. Overall study results and limits: GvH clones surfaced in recipient marrow, some emerging earlier in ileum or blood.

Points on this clone: Its antigen is not identified.

Here immunoSEQ multiplex PCR was the method, and the copy in TCRdb shows in-frame clones only, minus some. This table holds more than 3,000 clones, 94% found once. Between the trimmed V and J ends, which lost 6 bases and 7 bases, there was a span of 12 bases. CDR3 size: 12 residues. Germline CDR1 LGHNT, CDR2 FRNRAP. The source material was PBMCs, sampled 11 days after intestinal transplantation. The V gene is TRBV12-5, the J gene TRBJ1-1; maybe TRBD1 (6 bases). This receptor was obtained from a human patient who received an intestinal transplant, so some T cells may come from the graft donor. CDR3 sequence (DNA): TGTGCTAGTGGGGCCGGACAGAGTGAAGCTTTCTTT. This codes for CASGAGQSEAFF.